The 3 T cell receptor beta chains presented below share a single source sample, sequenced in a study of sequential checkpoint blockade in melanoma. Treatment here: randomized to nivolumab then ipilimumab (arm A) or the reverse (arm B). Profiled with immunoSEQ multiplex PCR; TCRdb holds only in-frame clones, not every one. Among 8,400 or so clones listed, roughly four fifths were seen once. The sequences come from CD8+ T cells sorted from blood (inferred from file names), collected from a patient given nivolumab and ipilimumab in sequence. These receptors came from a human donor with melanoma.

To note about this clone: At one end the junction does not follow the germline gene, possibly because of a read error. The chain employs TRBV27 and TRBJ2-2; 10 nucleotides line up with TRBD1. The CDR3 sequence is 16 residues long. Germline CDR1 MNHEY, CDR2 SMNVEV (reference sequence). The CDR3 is CASSLGDRGVRGGLFF. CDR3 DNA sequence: TGTGCCAGCAGTTTAGGGGACAGGGGTGTCCGCGGGGGGCTGTTTTTT.

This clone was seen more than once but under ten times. CDR3 sequence (DNA): TGTGCCAGTAGTAATAAGGAGGGGCCCTATGGCTACACCTTC. Its translation is CASSNKEGPYGYTF. The V gene is TRBV19, the J gene TRBJ1-2, with a possible D match to TRBD1 (5 bases). V dropped 4 bases and J dropped 4 bases, with 13 bases sitting between them. There are 14 residues in the CDR3. Looked up from germline, CDR1 is LNHDA and CDR2 is SQIVND (reference sequence).

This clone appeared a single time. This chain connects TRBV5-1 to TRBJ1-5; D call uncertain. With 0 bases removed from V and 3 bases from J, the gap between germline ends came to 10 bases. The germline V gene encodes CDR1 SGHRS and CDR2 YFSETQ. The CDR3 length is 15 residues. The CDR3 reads CASSLDTGYNQPQHF. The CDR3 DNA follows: TGCGCCAGCAGCTTGGACACGGGATACAATCAGCCCCAGCATTTT.